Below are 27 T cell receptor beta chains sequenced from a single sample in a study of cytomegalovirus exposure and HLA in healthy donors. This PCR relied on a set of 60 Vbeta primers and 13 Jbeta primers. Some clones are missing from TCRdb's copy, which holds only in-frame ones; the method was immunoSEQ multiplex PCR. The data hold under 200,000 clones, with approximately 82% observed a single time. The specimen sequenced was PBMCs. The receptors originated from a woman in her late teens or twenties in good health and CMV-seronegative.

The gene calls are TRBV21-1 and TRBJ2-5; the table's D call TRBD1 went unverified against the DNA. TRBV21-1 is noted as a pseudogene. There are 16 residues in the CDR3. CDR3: CASNQSGTGEGETQYF. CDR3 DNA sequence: TGTGCCAGCAACCAAAGTGGGACAGGGGAGGGAGAGACCCAGTACTTC.

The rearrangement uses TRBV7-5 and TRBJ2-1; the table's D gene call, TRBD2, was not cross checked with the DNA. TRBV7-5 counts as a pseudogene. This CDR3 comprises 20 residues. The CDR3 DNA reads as TGTGCCAGAAGCCCAGGTAGCGGGGCTCCGAGTTCTAGGTCCTACAATGAGCAGTTCTTC. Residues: CARSPGSGAPSSRSYNEQFF.

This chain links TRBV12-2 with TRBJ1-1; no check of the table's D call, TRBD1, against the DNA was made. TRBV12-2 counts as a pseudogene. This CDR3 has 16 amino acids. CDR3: CASRPRGPQGWGEAFF. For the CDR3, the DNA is TGTGCAAGTCGCCCTAGGGGACCACAGGGATGGGGTGAAGCTTTCTTT.

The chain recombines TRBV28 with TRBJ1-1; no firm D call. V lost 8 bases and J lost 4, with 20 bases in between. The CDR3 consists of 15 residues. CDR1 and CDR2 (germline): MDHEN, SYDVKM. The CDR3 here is CASPSGSGGSTEAFF. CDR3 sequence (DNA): TGTGCCAGCCCATCGGGTTCAGGAGGGAGCACTGAAGCTTTCTTT.

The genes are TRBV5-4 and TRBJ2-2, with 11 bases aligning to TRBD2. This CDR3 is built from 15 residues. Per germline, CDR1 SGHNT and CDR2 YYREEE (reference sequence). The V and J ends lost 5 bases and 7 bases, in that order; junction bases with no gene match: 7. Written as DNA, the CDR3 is TGTGCCAGCAGGTTTAGCGGGAGGGGTCACGGGGAGCTGTTTTTT. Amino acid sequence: CASRFSGRGHGELFF.

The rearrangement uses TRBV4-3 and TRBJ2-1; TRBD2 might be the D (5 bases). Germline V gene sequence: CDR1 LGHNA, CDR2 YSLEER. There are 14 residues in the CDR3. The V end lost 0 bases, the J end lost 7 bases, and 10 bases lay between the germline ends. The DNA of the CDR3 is TGCGCCAGCAGCCAAGAACTAGTAGCTAATGAGCAGTTCTTC. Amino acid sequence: CASSQELVANEQFF.

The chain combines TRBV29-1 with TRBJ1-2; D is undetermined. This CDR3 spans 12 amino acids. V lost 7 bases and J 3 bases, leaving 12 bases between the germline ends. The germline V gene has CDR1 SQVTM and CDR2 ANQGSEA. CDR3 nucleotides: TGCAGCGCCGGGGAAGGAGACTATGGCTACACCTTC. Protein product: CSAGEGDYGYTF.

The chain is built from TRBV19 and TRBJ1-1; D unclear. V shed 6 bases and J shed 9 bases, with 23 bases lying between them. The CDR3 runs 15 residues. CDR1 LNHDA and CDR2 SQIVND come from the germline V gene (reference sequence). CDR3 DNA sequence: TGTGCCAGTAGGATATGGGAGGCAGGTGAATCTCAAGCTTTCTTT. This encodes CASRIWEAGESQAFF.

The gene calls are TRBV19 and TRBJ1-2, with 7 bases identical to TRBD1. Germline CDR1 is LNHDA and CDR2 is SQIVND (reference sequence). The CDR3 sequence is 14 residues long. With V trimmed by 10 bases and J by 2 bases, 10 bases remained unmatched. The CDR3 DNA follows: TGTGCCACCCGTCCCGGGACAGTAAACTATGGCTACACCTTC. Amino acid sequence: CATRPGTVNYGYTF. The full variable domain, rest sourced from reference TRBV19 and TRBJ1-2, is DGGITQSPKYLFRKEGQNVTLSCEQNLNHDAMYWYRQDPGQGLRLIYYSQIVNDFQKGDIAEGYSVSREKKESFPLTVTSAQKNPTAFYLCATRPGTVNYGYTFGSGTRLTVV.

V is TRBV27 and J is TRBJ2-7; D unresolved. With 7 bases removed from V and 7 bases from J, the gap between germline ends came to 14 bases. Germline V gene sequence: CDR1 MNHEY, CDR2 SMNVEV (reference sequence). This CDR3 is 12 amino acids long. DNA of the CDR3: TGTGCCAGCACCACGCCCCGCGGAGAGCAGTACTTC. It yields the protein CASTTPRGEQYF.

CDR3 loop: CASSPGLGGYQETQYF. Written as DNA, the CDR3 is TGTGCCAGTAGTCCAGGCCTCGGCGGGTACCAAGAGACCCAGTACTTC. The gene calls are TRBV19 and TRBJ2-5; possible D gene TRBD2, 5 bases. Germline CDR1 is LNHDA and CDR2 is SQIVND (reference sequence). The CDR3 runs 16 residues. Trimming shortened V by 5 bases and J by 0 bases, and 16 bases separated the two germline ends.

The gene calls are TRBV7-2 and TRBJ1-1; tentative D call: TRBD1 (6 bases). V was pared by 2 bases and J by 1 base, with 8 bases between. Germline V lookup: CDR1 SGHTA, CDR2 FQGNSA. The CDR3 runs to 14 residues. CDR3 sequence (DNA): TGTGCCAGCAGCTTACAGGACAGGAACACTGAAGCTTTCTTT. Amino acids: CASSLQDRNTEAFF.

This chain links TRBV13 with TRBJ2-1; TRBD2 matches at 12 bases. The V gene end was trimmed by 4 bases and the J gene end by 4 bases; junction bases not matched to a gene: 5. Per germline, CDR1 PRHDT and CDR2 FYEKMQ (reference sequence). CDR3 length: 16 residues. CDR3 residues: CASSSRTSGIYNEQFF. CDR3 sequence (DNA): TGTGCCAGCAGCTCCAGGACTAGCGGGATATACAATGAGCAGTTCTTC.

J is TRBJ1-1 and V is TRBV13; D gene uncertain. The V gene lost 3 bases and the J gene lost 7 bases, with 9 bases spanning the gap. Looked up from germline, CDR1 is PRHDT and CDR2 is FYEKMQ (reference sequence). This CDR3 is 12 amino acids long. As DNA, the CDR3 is TGTGCCAGCAGCTTTGTGGGGAGTGAAGCTTTCTTT. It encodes CASSFVGSEAFF.

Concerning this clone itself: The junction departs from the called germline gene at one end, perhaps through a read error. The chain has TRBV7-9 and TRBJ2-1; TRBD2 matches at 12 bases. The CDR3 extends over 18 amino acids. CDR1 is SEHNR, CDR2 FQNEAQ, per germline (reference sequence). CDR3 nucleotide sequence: TGTTCCAGCAGCTTAGCCTCGACTAGCGGGAGTCTTAACAATGAGCAGTTCTTC. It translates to CSSSLASTSGSLNNEQFF.

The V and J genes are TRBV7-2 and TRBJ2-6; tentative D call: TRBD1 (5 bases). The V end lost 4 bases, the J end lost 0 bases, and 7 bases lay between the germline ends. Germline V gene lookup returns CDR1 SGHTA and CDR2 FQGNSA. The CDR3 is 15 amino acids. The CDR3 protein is CASSSGFSGANVLTF. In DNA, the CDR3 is TGTGCCAGCAGCTCAGGGTTCTCTGGGGCCAACGTCCTGACTTTC.

CDR3 sequence (DNA): TGCGCCAGCAGCCAAGATTCCAGCGGGAGGGCCTATACGCAGTATTTT. It is translated as CASSQDSSGRAYTQYF. V gene TRBV4-3 combines with J gene TRBJ2-3; 10 nucleotides match TRBD2. The junction had 7 bases not matched to a gene; V was cut back by 0 bases and J by 7 bases. CDR3 size: 16 residues. Germline CDR1 reads LGHNA; CDR2 reads YSLEER.

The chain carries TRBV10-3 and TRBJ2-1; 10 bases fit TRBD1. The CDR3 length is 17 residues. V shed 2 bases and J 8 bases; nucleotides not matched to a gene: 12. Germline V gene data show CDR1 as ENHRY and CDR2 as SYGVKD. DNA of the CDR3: TGTGCCATCAGTGAGCCCTTCCGGGACAGGGGTTTTGATGAGCAGTTCTTC. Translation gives CAISEPFRDRGFDEQFF.

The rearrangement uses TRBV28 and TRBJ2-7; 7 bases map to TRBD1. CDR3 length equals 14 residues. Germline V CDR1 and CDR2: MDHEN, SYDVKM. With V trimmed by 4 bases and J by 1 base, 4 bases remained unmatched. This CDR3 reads CASSSPGQSYEQYV. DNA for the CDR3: TGTGCCAGCAGTTCCCCGGGACAGTCCTACGAGCAGTACGTC.

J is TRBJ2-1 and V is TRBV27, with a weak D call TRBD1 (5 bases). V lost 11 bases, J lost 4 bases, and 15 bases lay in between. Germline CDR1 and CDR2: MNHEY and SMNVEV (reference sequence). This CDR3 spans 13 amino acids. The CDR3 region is CAVRGDSYNEQFF. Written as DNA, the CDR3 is TGTGCCGTCCGCGGAGACAGTTACAATGAGCAGTTCTTC.

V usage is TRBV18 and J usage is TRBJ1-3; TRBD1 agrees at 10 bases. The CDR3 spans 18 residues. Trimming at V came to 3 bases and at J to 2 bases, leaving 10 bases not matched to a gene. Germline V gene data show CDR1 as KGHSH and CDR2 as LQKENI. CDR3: CASSPTGTGDVTGNTIYF. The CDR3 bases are TGTGCCAGCTCACCGACCGGGACAGGGGATGTAACTGGAAACACCATATATTTT.

Here the CDR3 DNA reads TGTGCCAGCAGTTACAGGGAGGAAGGCACCGGGGAGCTGTTTTTT. Translation: CASSYREEGTGELFF. The rearrangement joins TRBV6-6 to TRBJ2-2, with a possible D match to TRBD2 (6 bases). The CDR3 length is 15 residues. Germline-derived CDR1 and CDR2 are MNHNY and SVGAGI (reference sequence). Deletions cut 2 bases from V and 4 bases from J, with 11 bases between.

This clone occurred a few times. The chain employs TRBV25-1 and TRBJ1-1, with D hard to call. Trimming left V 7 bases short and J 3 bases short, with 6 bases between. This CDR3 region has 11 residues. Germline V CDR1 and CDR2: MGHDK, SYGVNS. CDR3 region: CASTLHTEAFF. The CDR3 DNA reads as TGTGCCAGCACCCTCCACACTGAAGCTTTCTTT.

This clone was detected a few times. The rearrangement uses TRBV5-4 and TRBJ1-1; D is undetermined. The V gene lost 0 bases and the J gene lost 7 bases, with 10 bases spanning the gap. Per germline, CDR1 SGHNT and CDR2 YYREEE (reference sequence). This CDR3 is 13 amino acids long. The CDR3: CASSLVSRSEAFF. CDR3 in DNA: TGTGCCAGCAGCTTGGTTAGTCGAAGTGAAGCTTTCTTT.

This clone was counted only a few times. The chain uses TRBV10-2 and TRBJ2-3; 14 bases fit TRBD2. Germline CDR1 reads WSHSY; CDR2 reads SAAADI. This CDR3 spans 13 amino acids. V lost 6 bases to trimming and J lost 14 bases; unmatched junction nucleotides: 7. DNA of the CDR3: TGCGCCAGCAGCGAGACTAGCGGGAGGGTGGGGTATTTT. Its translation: CASSETSGRVGYF.

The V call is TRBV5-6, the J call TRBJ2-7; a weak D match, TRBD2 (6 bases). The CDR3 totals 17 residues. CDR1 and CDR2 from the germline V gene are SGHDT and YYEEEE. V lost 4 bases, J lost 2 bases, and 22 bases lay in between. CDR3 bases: TGTGCCAGCAGCACAGCGGTTTTAGCGGAAGGAACCTACGAGCAGTACTTC. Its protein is CASSTAVLAEGTYEQYF.

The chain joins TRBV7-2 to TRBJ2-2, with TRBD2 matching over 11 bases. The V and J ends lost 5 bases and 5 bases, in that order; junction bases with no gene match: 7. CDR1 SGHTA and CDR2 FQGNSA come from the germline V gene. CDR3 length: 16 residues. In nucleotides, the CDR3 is TGTGCCAGCAGCCTTAGCGGGAGGGCCCCAACCGGGGAGCTGTTTTTT. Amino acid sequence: CASSLSGRAPTGELFF.